Listed below are T cell receptor beta chains from one sample, sequenced in a study of blood T cells in healthy people across ages. In TCRdb, the 5' RACE reads were re-called with MiXCR into one record per CDR3 protein. Seen here are more than 1,400,000 distinct CDR3 sequences, roughly 40% observed once, and the top ten hold roughly 7.7%. Sample: blood. These receptors were collected from a woman between 18 and 30 years old in good health. CDR3s include the opening cysteine and the closing phenylalanine or tryptophan. D genes are given only for firm matches. A clone size is listed for some rows: how often the clone was seen (once, few, many), or a class if it is expanded.

size	V	J	D	CDR3	DNA
.	TRBV12-3/TRBV12-4	TRBJ2-7	TRBD1	CASSEDRGRHEQYF	TGTGCCAGCAGTGAAGACAGGGGGCGTCACGAGCAGTACTTC
few	TRBV29-1	TRBJ1-4	.	CSVGSVDEKLFF	TGCAGCGTTGGATCTGTCGATGAAAAACTGTTTTTT
.	TRBV6-2/TRBV6-3	TRBJ1-1	.	CASSGRVLNTEAFF	TGTGCCAGCAGTGGCAGGGTTCTGAACACTGAAGCTTTCTTT
.	TRBV7-9	TRBJ1-4	.	CASSSSREGAATNEKLFF	TGTGCCAGCAGCTCTTCACGGGAGGGAGCGGCAACTAATGAAAAACTGTTTTTT
few	TRBV4-1	TRBJ1-6	.	CASSQVGTGNSPLHF	TGCGCCAGCAGCCAAGTCGGGACGGGAAATTCACCCCTCCACTTT
.	TRBV20-1	TRBJ2-3	.	CSARDWDSGLSTDTQYF	TGCAGTGCTAGAGATTGGGACTCGGGCCTAAGCACAGATACGCAGTATTTT
.	TRBV18	TRBJ2-3	TRBD2	CASSPGTTGGDTQYF	TGTGCCAGCTCACCAGGGACTACCGGCGGAGATACGCAGTATTTT
few	TRBV5-1	TRBJ1-4	.	CASSRGRSTNEKLFF	TGCGCCAGCAGTCGGGGACGGTCAACTAATGAAAAACTGTTTTTT
.	TRBV6-1	TRBJ1-5	.	CASSAGQWLNQPQHF	TGTGCCAGCAGTGCCGGACAGTGGCTAAATCAGCCCCAGCATTTT
once	TRBV6-5	TRBJ1-1	TRBD1	CASSYPIGGGQNTEAFF	TGTGCCAGCAGTTACCCCATAGGGGGCGGACAGAACACTGAAGCTTTCTTT
.	TRBV6-1	TRBJ2-7	TRBD2	CASLLAGDYEQYF	TGTGCCAGCCTACTAGCGGGAGACTACGAGCAGTACTTC
few	TRBV7-2	TRBJ2-7	TRBD1	CASSKGQGREQYF	TGTGCCAGCAGCAAGGGACAGGGACGCGAGCAGTACTTC
few	TRBV5-1	TRBJ2-1	.	CASSLRGRANEQFF	TGCGCCAGCAGCCTCCGTGGAAGGGCCAATGAGCAGTTCTTC
.	TRBV29-1	TRBJ1-4	.	CSVVGGGVEKLFF	TGCAGCGTTGTAGGGGGGGGCGTAGAAAAACTGTTTTTT
.	TRBV5-1	TRBJ2-2	.	CASSSTPSTGELFF	TGCGCCAGCAGCTCCACCCCTAGCACCGGGGAGCTGTTTTTT
.	TRBV7-6	TRBJ1-1	.	CAGSLDAGGEVGTEAFF	TGTGCCGGCAGCTTAGACGCCGGGGGGGAAGTGGGCACTGAAGCTTTCTTT
.	TRBV6-1	TRBJ2-1	TRBD2	CASRVLSSGGANEQFF	TGTGCCAGCAGAGTTTTGTCTAGCGGGGGGGCCAATGAGCAGTTCTTC
few	TRBV15	TRBJ1-2	TRBD1	CATSRFSQGGDGYTF	TGTGCCACCAGCAGGTTTTCACAGGGGGGTGATGGCTACACCTTC